The 25 T cell receptor beta chains given below trace back to one sample, sequenced in a study of blood T cell repertoires in COVID-19. Clones were sequenced by immunoSEQ multiplex PCR, and TCRdb holds only the in-frame ones, with some missing. The data hold 95,000 to 150,000 clones, with about 79% observed a single time. Sequenced material: peripheral blood. These receptors came from a man between 35 and 55 years old with active or convalescent COVID-19.

The genes are TRBV5-1 and TRBJ2-3; D might be TRBD2 (6 bases). Germline V gene sequence: CDR1 SGHRS, CDR2 YFSETQ. The V end was cut by 2 bases, the J end by 2 bases, with 15 bases between. The CDR3 covers 16 residues. CDR3 coding DNA: TGCGCCAGCAGCTTAGGAGGAGCGGGCCCCACAGATACGCAGTATTTT. Translation gives CASSLGGAGPTDTQYF.

V is TRBV25-1 and J is TRBJ2-4, with 10 bases lining up with TRBD2. In germline, CDR1 is MGHDK, CDR2 SYGVNS. This CDR3 is 15 amino acids long. Trimming removed 6 bases from V and 7 bases from J; junction bases left unmatched: 9. CDR3 protein: CASSPQAGGGNIQYF. The DNA of the CDR3 is TGTGCCAGCAGCCCCCAAGCGGGAGGGGGGAACATTCAGTACTTC.

The chain carries TRBV28 and TRBJ2-7; D remains ambiguous. V was cut by 2 bases and J by 6 bases, with 8 bases left in between. This CDR3 region has 12 residues. The germline CDR1 and CDR2 sequences are MDHEN and SYDVKM. CDR3 amino acids: CASSLPAGEQYF. The CDR3 DNA sequence: TGTGCCAGCAGTTTACCCGCCGGCGAGCAGTACTTC.

The chain carries TRBV3-1 (or the pseudogene TRBV3-2) and TRBJ2-3, with 7 bases that match TRBD1. The CDR3 consists of 16 residues. Germline CDR1 reads LGHDT; CDR2 reads YNNKEL (reference sequence). V shed 0 bases and J 6 bases; nucleotides not matched to a gene: 9. CDR3 DNA sequence: TGTGCCAGCAGCCAAGAAGCGGCAGGGGGTTGGGATACGCAGTATTTT. Residues: CASSQEAAGGWDTQYF.

This clone appeared a single time. The J gene is TRBJ2-7, the V gene TRBV20-1; D may be TRBD2 (6 bases). The CDR3 has 13 residues. Germline CDR1 is DFQATT and CDR2 is SNEGSKA (reference sequence). Trimming shortened V by 3 bases and J by 5 bases, and 14 bases separated the two germline ends. The chain's CDR3 is CSASGRNINEQYF. Written as DNA, the CDR3 is TGCAGTGCTAGTGGGAGGAATATAAACGAGCAGTACTTC.

This clone was counted once. The chain employs TRBV28 and TRBJ1-5; 7 nucleotides line up with TRBD1. The CDR3 has 15 residues. Per germline, CDR1 MDHEN and CDR2 SYDVKM. Trimming cost V 4 bases and J 5 bases; bases outside gene matches: 8. The CDR3 loop reads CASSSITGVDQPQHF. CDR3 DNA sequence: TGTGCCAGCAGTTCTATTACAGGGGTGGATCAGCCCCAGCATTTT.

This chain connects TRBV5-1 to TRBJ1-1; 10 bases line up with TRBD1. In germline, CDR1 is SGHRS, CDR2 YFSETQ. This CDR3 is 14 amino acids long. The trim removed 0 bases at V and 6 bases at J, leaving 2 bases unmatched. The CDR3 reads CASSLAGTGAEAFF. The CDR3 bases are TGCGCCAGCAGCTTGGCCGGGACAGGGGCTGAAGCTTTCTTT.

In this sample, this clone turned up once. The J gene is TRBJ1-4, the V gene TRBV9; TRBD1 is a possible D gene (6 bases). Deletions cut 4 bases from V and 0 bases from J, with 16 bases between. There are 17 residues in the CDR3. Looked up from germline, CDR1 is SGDLS and CDR2 is YYNGEE. CDR3 in amino acids: CASSRGGSYPTNEKLFF. CDR3 nucleotide sequence: TGTGCCAGCAGCCGCGGGGGCAGTTATCCAACTAATGAAAAACTGTTTTTT.

There are a few counts of this clone. The rearrangement joins TRBV20-1 to TRBJ1-2, with D unresolved. Germline V lookup: CDR1 DFQATT, CDR2 SNEGSKA (reference sequence). The CDR3 runs to 11 residues. The V end was cut by 8 bases, the J end by 3 bases, with 10 bases between. CDR3 in amino acids: CSYQADYGYTF. CDR3 in DNA: TGCAGTTACCAGGCTGACTATGGCTACACCTTC.

Comment on this clone: One end of the junction does not line up with germline, which may come from a read error. The V gene is TRBV18, the J gene TRBJ1-5; tentatively, D is TRBD1 (5 bases). In germline, CDR1 is KGHSH, CDR2 LQKENI. The CDR3 totals 16 residues. CDR3 sequence: CASSPRQSDSNQPQHF. The CDR3 DNA follows: TGTGCCAGCTCGCCACGACAGTCCGATAGCAATCAGCCCCAGCATTTT.

This clone has a handful of counts. V usage is TRBV9 and J usage is TRBJ1-2; 7 positions match TRBD1. V trimming: 4 bases; J trimming: 7 bases; junction bases outside the gene matches: 10. The CDR3 runs to 14 residues. CDR1 is SGDLS, CDR2 YYNGEE, per germline. The CDR3 DNA reads as TGTGCCAGCAGCCCTAGGGACAGTTTTTCTGGCTACACCTTC. Encoded protein: CASSPRDSFSGYTF.

Only one count was recorded for this clone. This chain links TRBV12-3 or TRBV12-4 with TRBJ1-2, with D possibly TRBD1 on 5 matching bases. This CDR3 has 11 amino acids. V lost 6 bases and J 10 bases, leaving 12 bases between the germline ends. The CDR3 DNA is TGTGCCAGCAGGGGACGGGGGGACTACACCTTC. This sequence encodes CASRGRGDYTF.

This sequence joins TRBV7-2 and TRBJ2-7, with 7 nucleotides matching TRBD1. The CDR3 is made up of 15 amino acids. CDR1 and CDR2 from the germline V gene are SGHTA and FQGNSA. The V segment lost 3 bases and the J segment 3 bases; nucleotides outside the gene matches: 8. DNA of the CDR3: TGTGCCAGCAGCTTCCTCCGGGGACAGATCTACGAGCAGTACTTC. It specifies CASSFLRGQIYEQYF.

V is TRBV18 and J is TRBJ2-7; TRBD1 matches 8 bases. This CDR3 has 14 amino acids. The V gene end was trimmed by 3 bases and the J gene end by 6 bases; junction bases not matched to a gene: 7. Per the germline V gene, CDR1 is KGHSH and CDR2 is LQKENI. CDR3 sequence reads: CASSPGQEFSEQYF. The DNA for the CDR3 is TGTGCCAGCTCACCGGGACAGGAGTTCTCCGAGCAGTACTTC.

This chain joins TRBV6-5 and TRBJ1-3, with TRBD1 as a possible D gene (6 bases). CDR1 and CDR2 (germline): MNHEY, SVGAGI. The CDR3 is 14 amino acids. Trimming left V 6 bases short and J 6 bases short, with 15 bases between. CDR3 DNA sequence: TGTGCCAGCAGCCACAGGGAGTTTGAAAACACCATATATTTT. Translation: CASSHREFENTIYF.

V and J are TRBV28 and TRBJ2-1, with D perhaps TRBD1 (6 bases). The V end lost 8 bases, the J end lost 8 bases, and 10 bases lay between the germline ends. There are 11 residues in the CDR3. The V gene's germline CDR1 is MDHEN and CDR2 SYDVKM. The CDR3 protein is CASATGYEQFF. The DNA of the CDR3 is TGTGCCAGCGCTACAGGGTATGAGCAGTTCTTC.

V gene TRBV4-1 combines with J gene TRBJ2-2; 11 positions match TRBD1. The CDR3 totals 18 residues. Per the germline V gene, CDR1 is MGHRA and CDR2 is YSYEKL. The V gene end was trimmed by 2 bases and the J gene end by 0 bases; junction bases not matched to a gene: 5. The CDR3 DNA reads as TGCGCCAGCAGCCAACCTCCGGGACAGGGGGCGAACACCGGGGAGCTGTTTTTT. Encoded protein: CASSQPPGQGANTGELFF.

The chain joins TRBV30 to TRBJ2-1; 7 bases are shared with TRBD2. The V gene end was trimmed by 1 base and the J gene end by 0 bases; junction bases not matched to a gene: 3. The CDR3 is 15 amino acids. From germline, CDR1 is GTSNPN and CDR2 SVGIG (reference sequence). The CDR3 here is CAWSGRGFSYNEQFF. The DNA of the CDR3 is TGTGCCTGGAGTGGGCGGGGGTTCTCCTACAATGAGCAGTTCTTC.

The J gene is TRBJ2-3, the V gene TRBV4-2, with D hard to call. The CDR3 runs 12 residues. Trimming took 4 bases from V and 5 from J, leaving 7 bases between them. CDR1 and CDR2 (germline): LGHNA, YNFKEQ. This CDR3 is CASSPSGDTQYF. The DNA for the CDR3 is TGTGCCAGCAGCCCCTCAGGAGATACGCAGTATTTT.

With respect to this clone: Sequence at one end of the junction differs from germline and may be a read error. The chain links TRBV7-7 to TRBJ2-2; no definite D call. From germline, CDR1 is SSHAT and CDR2 FNYEAQ (reference sequence). CDR3 length: 17 amino acids. Written as DNA, the CDR3 is TGTGCTAGCAGCCGAACGATGGCAGGCTCGGACACCGGGGAGCTGTTTTTT. It translates to CASSRTMAGSDTGELFF.

The chain has TRBV7-8 and TRBJ1-6; TRBD1 matches 11 bases. Germline-derived CDR1 and CDR2 are SGHVS and FQNEAQ. With V trimmed by 1 base and J by 7 bases, 3 bases remained unmatched. The CDR3 runs 16 residues. For the CDR3, the DNA is TGTGCCAGCAGCTTAGGGGACAGGGGGGGAAATTCACCCCTCCACTTT. Amino acids: CASSLGDRGGNSPLHF.

The V and J genes are TRBV4-2 and TRBJ2-7; 8 bases are a match to TRBD2. The CDR3 spans 18 residues. The germline CDR1 and CDR2 sequences are LGHNA and YNFKEQ. J was trimmed by 5 bases and V by 4 bases; bases with no gene match: 19. CDR3 nucleotides: TGTGCCAGCAGCCTTCTACCCAGTGGTAGCGGGAATTTCGACGAGCAGTACTTC. Protein: CASSLLPSGSGNFDEQYF.

This clone was counted between two and nine times. The rearrangement joins TRBV4-1 to TRBJ1-5, with TRBD1 as a possible D gene (5 bases). The length of the CDR3 is 16 residues. V was trimmed by 1 base and J by 4 bases, leaving 14 bases between them. Looked up from germline, CDR1 is MGHRA and CDR2 is YSYEKL. CDR3 loop: CASSQVGRVENQPQHF. The DNA of the CDR3 is TGCGCCAGCAGCCAAGTCGGCAGGGTCGAGAATCAGCCCCAGCATTTT.

This chain connects TRBV28 to TRBJ2-7; the D gene is possibly TRBD1 (6 bases). The V end lost 5 bases, the J end lost 7 bases, and 21 bases lay between the germline ends. The germline gives CDR1 MDHEN, CDR2 SYDVKM. This CDR3 is 15 amino acids long. The CDR3, as DNA: TGTGCCAGCAGTGCAGACCGGGACACCCCCCTTGAGCAGTACTTC. As protein: CASSADRDTPLEQYF.

This clone was seen once. V is TRBV19 and J is TRBJ1-2; D is perhaps TRBD1 (5 bases). The CDR3 loop spans 15 amino acids. Trimming took 3 bases from V and 2 from J, leaving 13 bases between them. The V gene's germline CDR1 is LNHDA and CDR2 SQIVND (reference sequence). In nucleotides, the CDR3 is TGTGCCAGTAGTATGGAAGGGCGGGGGAACTATGGCTACACCTTC. This codes for CASSMEGRGNYGYTF.